A single sample is the source of the 20 T cell receptor beta chains below, sequenced in a study of T and B cells in COVID-19 patients. From blood, roughly 220-550 ng of genomic DNA served as TRB template. Multiplex PCR with BIOMED2 TRB-A/B primer pools amplified TRB rearrangements. TCRdb recomputed calls from the multiplex PCR reads with MiXCR, one row per CDR3 protein. The profile covers 9,000 to 13,000 distinct CDR3 sequences, with roughly 30% appearing a single time and 14% taken by the ten largest. Sequenced input: blood. All receptors derive from a human donor with active COVID-19.

The chain couples TRBV10-3 to TRBJ2-3; 7 bases align to TRBD1. This CDR3 has 13 residues. After removal of 4 bases from V and 4 bases from J, the junction contained 2 bases not matched to a gene. The germline V gene has CDR1 ENHRY and CDR2 SYGVKD. CDR3 residues: CAISGGQPDTQYF. In DNA, the CDR3 is TGTGCCATCAGTGGGGGACAGCCAGATACGCAGTATTTT.

The genes are TRBV27 and TRBJ1-1; 9 nucleotides align to TRBD1. V dropped 0 bases and J dropped 1; count of bases not matched to a gene: 3. The CDR3 contains 16 residues. The V gene's germline CDR1 is MNHEY and CDR2 SMNVEV (reference sequence). For the CDR3, the DNA is TGTGCCAGCAGTTTATCGGGACAGGGACCGAACACTGAAGCTTTCTTT. Translating gives CASSLSGQGPNTEAFF.

The chain uses TRBV6-2 or TRBV6-3 and TRBJ1-5, with a weak D call TRBD1 (6 bases). V was pared by 7 bases and J by 0 bases, with 10 bases between. Germline CDR1 is MNHEY and CDR2 is SVGEGT. This CDR3 is built from 14 residues. The CDR3 is CASTRGASNQPQHF. CDR3 in DNA: TGTGCCAGCACGCGGGGGGCTAGCAATCAGCCCCAGCATTTT.

The chain employs TRBV11-1 and TRBJ1-3; 7 bases fit TRBD1. The CDR3 is 18 residues long. CDR1 is SGHAT and CDR2 is FQDESV in the germline V gene (reference sequence). Germline trimming cut 4 bases from V and 8 bases from J; bases unmatched to any gene: 20. Here the CDR3 reads CASSYTGARTGRRDTIYF. DNA of the CDR3: TGTGCCAGCAGCTACACAGGGGCGCGGACCGGACGGAGAGACACCATATATTTT.

This chain uses TRBV6-1 with TRBJ1-3, with D hard to call. Germline CDR1 reads MNHNS; CDR2 reads SASEGT. V was trimmed by 2 bases and J by 4 bases, leaving 9 bases between them. The CDR3 extends over 14 amino acids. This CDR3 is CASSEIGAGNTIYF. The CDR3, as DNA: TGTGCCAGCAGTGAAATCGGAGCCGGAAACACCATATATTTT.

The chain employs TRBV6-5 and TRBJ2-3; D remains unclear. This CDR3 comprises 14 residues. V was cut by 2 bases and J by 1 base, with 7 bases left in between. The V gene's germline CDR1 is MNHEY and CDR2 SVGAGI. The DNA of the CDR3 is TGTGCCAGCAGTTACACCTTCGGCACAGATACGCAGTATTTT. As protein: CASSYTFGTDTQYF.

As regards this clonotype: A much larger clone differs from this one at a single base, so this may be a read error. The rearrangement joins TRBV15 to TRBJ2-1; no firm D call. Germline V gene lookup returns CDR1 LNHNV and CDR2 YYDKDF (reference sequence). Trimming removed 2 bases from V and 13 bases from J, with 21 bases in between. The CDR3 sequence is 15 residues long. This CDR3 reads CATSRSTRTEETQFF. In nucleotides, the CDR3 is TGTGCCACCAGCAGATCTACACGAACTGAAGAGACCCAGTTCTTC.

The chain joins TRBV28 to TRBJ1-5; D perhaps matches TRBD1 (5 bases). Germline CDR1 and CDR2: MDHEN and SYDVKM. The CDR3 runs to 17 residues. Deletions cut 4 bases from V and 6 bases from J, with 22 bases between. The CDR3 region has the DNA TGTGCCAGCAGTTCCTATATCCCCCTGGAGGGGAGTCAGCCCCAGCATTTT. Translating gives CASSSYIPLEGSQPQHF.

This sequence joins TRBV30 and TRBJ2-3, with 12 bases that match TRBD2. V shed 2 bases, J shed 5 bases, and the junction held 11 bases outside the gene matches. Germline V gene lookup returns CDR1 GTSNPN and CDR2 SVGIG (reference sequence). This CDR3 is built from 17 residues. CDR3: CAWSSRASGGGGDTQYF. The CDR3 region has the DNA TGTGCCTGGAGTTCAAGAGCTAGCGGGGGGGGGGGAGATACGCAGTATTTT.

The genes are TRBV7-9 and TRBJ2-3, with D possibly TRBD2 on 5 matching bases. The V gene's germline CDR1 is SEHNR and CDR2 FQNEAQ (reference sequence). The CDR3 has 13 residues. Trimming removed 7 bases from V and 1 base from J, with 9 bases in between. This CDR3 reads CASTGSRTDTQYF. The DNA of the CDR3 is TGTGCCAGCACGGGGTCCCGCACAGATACGCAGTATTTT.

V and J are TRBV7-2 and TRBJ2-1; D is possibly TRBD2 (5 bases). Trimming stripped 5 bases from V and 4 bases from J, with 12 bases between. The CDR3 is made up of 14 amino acids. Germline assignment: CDR1 SGHTA and CDR2 FQGNSA. The CDR3 DNA reads as TGTGCCAGCAGCCCGAGACTACTGTACAATGAGCAGTTCTTC. It specifies CASSPRLLYNEQFF.

Within the sample, this clonotype is medium-sized. This chain joins TRBV19 and TRBJ1-4; D gene unclear. Per the germline V gene, CDR1 is LNHDA and CDR2 is SQIVND (reference sequence). Between the trimmed V and J ends, which lost 7 bases and 8 bases, there was a span of 14 bases. This CDR3 has 13 amino acids. CDR3 nucleotide sequence: TGTGCCAGTACCACCTCTTCTGGGGAAAAACTGTTTTTT. It is translated as CASTTSSGEKLFF.

This clonotype is labeled as medium-sized (0.01 to 0.1%). The chain carries TRBV6-5 and TRBJ1-6; 9 bases align to TRBD1. The CDR3 covers 15 residues. The germline V gene encodes CDR1 MNHEY and CDR2 SVGAGI. The V and J ends lost 1 base and 10 bases, in that order; junction bases with no gene match: 5. The CDR3 sequence: CASSYYGTGRSPLHF. For the CDR3, the DNA is TGTGCCAGCAGTTACTATGGGACAGGGAGGTCACCCCTCCACTTT.

The rearrangement joins TRBV4-3 to TRBJ2-1; D may be TRBD2 (7 bases). This CDR3 has 17 amino acids. Per germline, CDR1 LGHNA and CDR2 YSLEER. Between the trimmed V and J ends, which lost 0 bases and 1 base, there was a span of 13 bases. CDR3 bases: TGCGCCAGCAGCCAAGATCGAGGGGGGGGGTCCTACAATGAGCAGTTCTTC. This translates into CASSQDRGGGSYNEQFF.

This clonotype was counted a few times. The V call is TRBV5-5, the J call TRBJ1-5, with 7 bases identical to TRBD1. Germline CDR1 reads SGHKS; CDR2 reads YYEKEE (reference sequence). The CDR3 runs to 13 residues. V was clipped by 4 bases and J by 6 bases; unmatched bases: 4. The CDR3 DNA sequence: TGTGCCAGCAGCCCCGACAGGGTTCAGCCCCAGCATTTT. As protein: CASSPDRVQPQHF.

V is TRBV24-1 and J is TRBJ2-5, with TRBD2 identical over 11 bases. J lost 4 bases, V lost 4 bases, and 7 bases had no gene match. Germline CDR1 reads KGHDR; CDR2 reads SFDVKD. The CDR3 loop spans 16 amino acids. For the CDR3, the DNA is TGTGCCACCAGTGACCGAGGGACTAGCGGACGAGAGACCCAGTACTTC. Protein: CATSDRGTSGRETQYF.

The gene calls are TRBV6-2 or TRBV6-3 and TRBJ1-5, with TRBD1 identical over 9 bases. CDR1 MNHEY and CDR2 SVGEGT come from the germline V gene. CDR3 length equals 16 residues. V lost 5 bases and J lost 1; bases outside the gene matches: 6. The CDR3 loop reads CASSKPGQGSNQPQHF. The CDR3 nucleotides are TGTGCCAGCAGTAAACCGGGACAGGGAAGCAATCAGCCCCAGCATTTT.

This chain connects TRBV11-1 to TRBJ1-1; possibly TRBD1 for D (5 bases). CDR1 and CDR2 from the germline V gene are SGHAT and FQDESV (reference sequence). The length of the CDR3 is 11 residues. Trimming left V 5 bases short and J 11 bases short, with 12 bases between. The CDR3 bases are TGTGCCAGCAGCCCACTCCGGGACGCTTTCTTT. Amino acids: CASSPLRDAFF.

By frequency in the sample, this clonotype is medium-sized. V and J are TRBV6-5 and TRBJ2-7; D remains unclear. Germline CDR1 is MNHEY and CDR2 is SVGAGI. With 0 bases removed from V and 0 bases from J, the gap between germline ends came to 9 bases. The CDR3 sequence is 15 residues long. CDR3 loop: CASSYSTAYSYEQYF. CDR3 nucleotides: TGTGCCAGCAGTTACTCGACGGCCTACTCCTACGAGCAGTACTTC.

Only a few counts were recorded for this clonotype. The genes are TRBV5-4 and TRBJ2-5, with 8 bases aligning to TRBD1. In germline, CDR1 is SGHNT, CDR2 YYREEE (reference sequence). The CDR3 sequence is 15 residues long. J lost 2 bases, V lost 4 bases, and 7 bases had no gene match. The CDR3 loop is CASSNGQGRQETQYF. CDR3 DNA: TGTGCCAGCAGCAATGGACAGGGAAGACAAGAGACCCAGTACTTC.